This T cell receptor (beta chain) was retrieved from a study of siplizumab effects on memory and regulatory T cells (dated by TCRdb to between 2018 and 2021). About the investigation overall: The study looked at the effect of siplizumab, an anti-CD2 antibody, on alloreactive T-cell subsets in allogeneic mixed lymphocyte reactions made from human PBMCs.

In regard to this clone: It lacks a known antigen. No clone much larger than this one lies a single base away; base qualities are absent.

Sorted unstimulated T cells, along with proliferating T cells recovered from mixed lymphocyte reactions, underwent TCRbeta CDR3 sequencing. Fresh whole blood from some eleven HLA-typed healthy donors was used to isolate PBMCs. Results the study describes overall, beyond this receptor: Siplizumab significantly lowered the cumulative frequency of alloreactive sequences that could be traced to unstimulated CD4+ memory T cells. Among mappable alloreactive CD4+ clones, the Treg-derived fraction averaged approximately 66% with siplizumab versus about 27% in control reactions. No functional confirmation was obtained for the suppressive function of proliferating Tregs from siplizumab cultures. Greater diversity appeared to be present in unstimulated naive T cells than in memory T cells, and a substantial contribution to the alloresponse seemed to be made by naive cells. Sequences below about 10^-5 frequency were poorly captured, so only a minor fraction of alloreactive clones could be mapped to unstimulated subsets. A naive or memory phenotype could not be assigned to roughly 75-97% of proliferating CD4+ or CD8+ clones.

Reading the germline V gene gives CDR1 SGHVS and CDR2 FQNEAQ. Including the terminal cysteine and phenylalanine, the CDR3 comprises 13 residues. The CDR3 DNA has 39 bases and is translated from base 1. The V end loses 1 base and the J end loses 1 base, and a stretch of 4 bases separates them. Receptor libraries were prepared by the immunoSEQ multiplex PCR assay. The deep sequencing platform assayed approximately 10^5 TCR templates per sample. Genomic DNA extracted from sorted T cells was used for TCRbeta CDR3 sequencing. Regarding the original processing steps: The R programming language was used for clonal analysis of TCRbeta CDR3 data. Unstimulated samples were compared with post-reaction CFSE-low samples to define alloreactive CD4+ and CD8+ clones. By matching sequences to the repertoires of sorted unstimulated Treg and non-Treg cells, each alloreactive CD4+ clone was assigned a regulatory or non-regulatory origin. Drawn from immuneACCESS, this table holds only the in-frame rearrangements with V and J called that TCRdb kept. Clones are partly lost; checked studies trace under half to an unresolved V gene and leave the rest unexplained. That table gives V, J and clone size, and the DNA gave D and trimming. This sample has about 110,000 clones in its table, and roughly 90% of those were observed once. The ten largest clones capture under 1.5% of the sample.

This sequence was found in a human donor in good health. The V gene is TRBV7-8 and the J gene is TRBJ1-1; there is no confident call for the D gene. The sequencing input was CD4+ T cells sorted from blood. The CDR3: CASSLGRNTEAFF. The base sequence is TGTGCCAGCAGCTTAGGGAGGAACACTGAAGCTTTCTTT.